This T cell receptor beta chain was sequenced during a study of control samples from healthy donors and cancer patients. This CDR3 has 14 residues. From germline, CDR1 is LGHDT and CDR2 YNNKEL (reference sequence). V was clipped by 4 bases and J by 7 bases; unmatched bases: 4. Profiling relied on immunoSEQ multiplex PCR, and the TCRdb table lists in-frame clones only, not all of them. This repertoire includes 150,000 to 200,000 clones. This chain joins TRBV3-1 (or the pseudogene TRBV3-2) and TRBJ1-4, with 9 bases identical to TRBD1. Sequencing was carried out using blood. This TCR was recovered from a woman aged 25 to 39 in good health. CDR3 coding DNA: TGTGCCAGCAGCCTAGACAGGGGGATTGAAAAACTGTTTTTT. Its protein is CASSLDRGIEKLFF.